This TCR beta chain was identified during a study of shared clonotypes between healthy human individuals. Regarding the study as a whole: Larger estimated richness was generally recorded for naive subsets relative to memory subsets. A limitation of the genetic and exposure-history diversity represented arose from few donors.

The CDR3 length is 13 residues. Germline lookup yields CDR1 MNHEY and CDR2 SVGAGI. V was cut by 2 bases and J by 2 bases, with 7 bases left in between. Comments on this clone: Its antigen remains unknown. The sample contains more than one DNA sequence encoding this CDR3.

CD45RO negativity and positive selection for CCR7 defined naive CD8 cells, a population that excluded terminally differentiated effector memory CD45RA+ cells. The test was conducted at deep level. TCRdb keeps only in-frame clones here, not all; method: immunoSEQ multiplex PCR. The sample holds nearly 2 million clones, over 85% seen once. Material: naive CD8+ T cells sorted from blood. This clonotype was sampled from a man younger than 35 in good health. The chain carries TRBV6-5 and TRBJ2-7; a weak D match, TRBD1 (6 bases). CDR3 in amino acids: CASSYRTAYEQYF. CDR3 nucleotides: TGTGCCAGCAGTTACAGGACAGCCTACGAGCAGTACTTC.